This T cell receptor (beta chain) was captured in a study of neurological immune-mediated disorders. Germline V gives CDR1 LNHNV, CDR2 YYDKDF (reference sequence). The CDR3 totals 16 residues. Trimming took 3 bases from V and 0 from J, leaving 13 bases between them. TCRdb fed the 5' RACE reads into MiXCR, producing one record per CDR3 protein. The sample comprises about 48,000 distinct CDR3 sequences, about a quarter of which are singletons, and around 25% rests with the top ten. This clonotype has a count of ten or more. The origin of this receptor is a woman aged 70-85 years in good health. The sample consisted of PBMCs. The chain links TRBV15 to TRBJ2-3; the D is unclear. This CDR3 reads CATSRRLSSSTDTQYF. The CDR3 nucleotides are TGTGCCACCAGCAGGCGATTGAGCTCTAGCACAGATACGCAGTATTTT.